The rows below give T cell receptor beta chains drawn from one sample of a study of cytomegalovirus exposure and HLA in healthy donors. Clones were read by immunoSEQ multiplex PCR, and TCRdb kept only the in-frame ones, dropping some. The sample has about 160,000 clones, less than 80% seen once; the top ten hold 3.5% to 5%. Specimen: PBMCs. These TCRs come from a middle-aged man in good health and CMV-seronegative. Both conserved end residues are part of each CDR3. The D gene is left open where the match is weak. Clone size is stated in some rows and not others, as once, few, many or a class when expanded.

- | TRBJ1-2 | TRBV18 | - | CASSQGQQTNYGYTF | TGTGCCAGCTCCCAAGGACAGCAGACTAACTATGGCTACACCTTC
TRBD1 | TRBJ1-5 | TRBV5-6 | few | CASSLRTGGNQPQHF | TGTGCCAGCAGCTTGAGGACAGGGGGGAATCAGCCCCAGCATTTT
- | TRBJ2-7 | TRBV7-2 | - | CASSLLQGVYEQYF | TGTGCCAGCAGCTTATTGCAGGGTGTTTACGAGCAGTACTTC
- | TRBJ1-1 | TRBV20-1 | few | CSFSQGEAFF | TGCAGTTTTTCACAGGGAGAAGCTTTCTTT
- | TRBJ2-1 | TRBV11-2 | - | CASVYPGYRNEQFF | TGTGCCAGCGTATATCCAGGGTATCGGAATGAGCAGTTCTTC
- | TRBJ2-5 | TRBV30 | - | CAWAVGYQETQYF | TGTGCCTGGGCGGTCGGCTACCAAGAGACCCAGTACTTC
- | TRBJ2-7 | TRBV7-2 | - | CASSLAHSSYEQYF | TGTGCCAGCAGCTTGGCGCACAGCTCCTACGAGCAGTACTTC
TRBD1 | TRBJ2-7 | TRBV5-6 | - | CASSFGQEAYEQYF | TGTGCCAGCAGCTTTGGACAGGAGGCCTACGAGCAGTACTTC
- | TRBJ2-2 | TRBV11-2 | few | CASSWGGAAVGELFF | TGTGCCAGCAGCTGGGGGGGGGCGGCGGTCGGGGAGCTGTTTTTT
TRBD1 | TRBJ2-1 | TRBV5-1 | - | CASTGQGAYNEQFF | TGCGCCAGCACGGGACAGGGGGCCTACAATGAGCAGTTCTTC
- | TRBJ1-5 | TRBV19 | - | CATGPGGNQPQHF | TGTGCCACCGGGCCGGGGGGGAATCAGCCCCAGCATTTT
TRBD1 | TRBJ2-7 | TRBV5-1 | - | CASSLYRGYEQYF | TGCGCCAGCAGCTTGTACAGGGGCTACGAGCAGTACTTC
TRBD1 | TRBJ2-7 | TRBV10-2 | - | CASSGPPGTGLYEQYF | TGCGCCAGCAGTGGGCCCCCCGGGACAGGCCTCTACGAGCAGTACTTC
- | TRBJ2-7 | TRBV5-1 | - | CASSFNGQTYEQYF | TGCGCCAGCAGCTTTAACGGACAGACCTACGAGCAGTACTTC
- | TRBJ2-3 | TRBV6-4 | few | CASSDSVTRSTDTQYF | TGTGCCAGCAGTGACTCCGTCACACGTAGCACAGATACGCAGTATTTT
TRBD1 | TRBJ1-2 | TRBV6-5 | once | CASSYDRVWGYTF | TGTGCCAGCAGTTACGACAGGGTGTGGGGCTACACCTTC
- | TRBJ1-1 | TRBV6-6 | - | CASIVGRHGTEAFF | TGTGCCAGCATTGTTGGCCGACATGGGACTGAAGCTTTCTTT
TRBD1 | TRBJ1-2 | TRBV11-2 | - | CASSSRLTGVYGYTF | TGTGCCAGCAGCTCACGATTAACAGGGGTTTATGGCTACACCTTC
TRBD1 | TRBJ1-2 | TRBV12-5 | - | CASGLALFGQGRRGYTF | TGTGCTAGTGGTTTGGCCCTTTTCGGACAGGGGAGGAGAGGCTACACCTTC
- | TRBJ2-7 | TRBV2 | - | CASSEGRGPTYEQYF | TGTGCCAGCAGTGAGGGGCGGGGGCCCACCTACGAGCAGTACTTC
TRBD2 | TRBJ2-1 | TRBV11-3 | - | CASALGLAGYNEQFF | TGTGCCAGCGCGCTGGGACTAGCGGGCTACAATGAGCAGTTCTTC
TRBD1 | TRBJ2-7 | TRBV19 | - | CASSNRDRGTYEQYF | TGTGCCAGTAGTAACCGGGACAGGGGCACCTACGAGCAGTACTTC
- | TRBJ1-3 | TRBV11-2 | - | CATSQGSGNTIYF | TGTGCCACCAGCCAGGGTTCAGGAAACACCATATATTTT
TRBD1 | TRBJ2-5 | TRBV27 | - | CASSLTGWETQYF | TGTGCCAGCAGTTTGACAGGGTGGGAGACCCAGTACTTC
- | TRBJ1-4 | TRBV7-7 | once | CASSLAGNEKLFF | TGTGCTAGCAGCTTGGCAGGGAATGAAAAACTGTTTTTT
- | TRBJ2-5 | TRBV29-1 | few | CSVVGGQQETQYF | TGCAGCGTTGTAGGAGGTCAGCAAGAGACCCAGTACTTC
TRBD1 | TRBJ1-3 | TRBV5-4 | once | CASSPRTGGVGNTIYF | TGTGCCAGCAGCCCTCGGACAGGGGGAGTTGGAAACACCATATATTTT
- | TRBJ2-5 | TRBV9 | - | CASSVRPRETQYF | TGTGCCAGCAGCGTTCGACCTAGAGAGACCCAGTACTTC
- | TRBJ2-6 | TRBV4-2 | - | CASSPLGPGGANVLTF | TGTGCCAGCAGCCCCTTAGGCCCAGGTGGGGCCAACGTCCTGACTTTC
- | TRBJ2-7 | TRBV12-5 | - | CASGLLDTSYEQYF | TGTGCTAGTGGTTTGTTGGACACCTCCTACGAGCAGTACTTC
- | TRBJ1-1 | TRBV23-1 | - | CASSQQACTEAFF | TGCGCCAGCAGTCAGCAAGCTTGCACTGAAGCTTTCTTT
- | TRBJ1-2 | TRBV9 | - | CASSVEGVNFNYGYTF | TGTGCCAGCAGCGTAGAAGGGGTCAACTTTAACTATGGCTACACCTTC
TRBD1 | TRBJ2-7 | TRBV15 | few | CATGTGQSYEQYF | TGTGCCACCGGGACAGGCCAGTCCTACGAGCAGTACTTC
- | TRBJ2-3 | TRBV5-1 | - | CASRESAKARDTQYF | TGCGCCAGCAGGGAGAGTGCCAAAGCCAGAGATACGCAGTATTTT
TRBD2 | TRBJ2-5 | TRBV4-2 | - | CASSQEAGLAGGRETQYF | TGTGCCAGCAGCCAAGAGGCGGGACTAGCGGGGGGCAGAGAGACCCAGTACTTC
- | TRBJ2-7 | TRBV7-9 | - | CASRPGNYEQYF | TGTGCCAGCAGGCCAGGGAACTACGAGCAGTACTTC
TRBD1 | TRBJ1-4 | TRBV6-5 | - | CASSRTGGDYEKLFF | TGTGCCAGCAGTCGCACAGGGGGGGATTACGAAAAACTGTTTTTT
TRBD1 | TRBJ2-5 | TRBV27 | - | CASKTGLETQYF | TGTGCCAGTAAGACAGGGTTGGAGACCCAGTACTTC
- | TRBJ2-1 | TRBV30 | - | CAWSDDTTPYNEQFF | TGTGCCTGGAGTGACGACACAACCCCCTACAATGAGCAGTTCTTC
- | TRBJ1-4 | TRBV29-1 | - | CSVEGDNEKLFF | TGCAGCGTGGAGGGAGATAATGAAAAACTGTTTTTT
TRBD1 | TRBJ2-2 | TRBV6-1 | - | CANRGTANTGELFF | TGTGCCAACAGGGGGACTGCGAACACCGGGGAGCTGTTTTTT
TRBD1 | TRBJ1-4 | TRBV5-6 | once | CASSLQTGTGIATNEKLFF | TGTGCCAGCAGCTTACAAACCGGGACAGGTATTGCAACTAATGAAAAACTGTTTTTT